The present T cell receptor (beta chain) was sequenced within a study of blood T cell repertoires in COVID-19. On the study more broadly: Sample material is recorded as cDNA or gDNA derived from T cells, B-cell-depleted T cells, or PBMCs.

Per the study methods: Estimated nucleated cell counts came from reference gene primer amplification. TCRdb's copy holds only in-frame clones and misses some; the assay was immunoSEQ multiplex PCR. Clone size and the V and J calls come from that table; the DNA yielded D and trimming. The sample shows 430,000 or so clones, about 88% of them seen only once. J gave up 5 bases and V 5 bases, and 5 bases lay outside the gene matches. CDR1 is SGHDT, CDR2 YYEEEE, per germline. The CDR3 totals 14 residues. Enrolled through a virtual design, the participants were between roughly 18 and 100 years of age and came from under 25 US areas. Participants' own reports of clinical history determined their cohort assignment.

The chain carries TRBV5-6 and TRBJ2-7, with 12 nucleotides matching TRBD2. Sequenced: PBMCs or T cells enriched from blood (not recorded which). The TCR comes from a woman between 18 and 29 years old who had been exposed to COVID-19. Here the CDR3 reads CASSFGLAGNEQYF. In DNA form, the CDR3 reads TGTGCCAGCAGTTTCGGACTAGCGGGAAACGAGCAGTACTTC.